This TCR beta chain was profiled in a study of blood T cells in healthy people across ages. In this sample, this clonotype turned up a few times. Antigen unknown. A second PCR, run for about 7 to 11 cycles, used a sample-barcoded 5' primer plus a J-beta primer mix. TCRdb passed the 5' RACE reads through MiXCR, listing each CDR3 protein once. The sample carries some 1.6 million distinct CDR3 sequences, approximately 32% recorded once. The V gene's germline CDR1 is SGHRS and CDR2 YFSETQ. V lost 0 bases and J 5 bases, leaving 8 bases between the germline ends. The length of the CDR3 is 14 residues. Whole-study findings and limits: Naive T cell percentage strongly correlated with TCR beta diversity. Significant beta diversity loss was already apparent by age about 39, declining roughly linearly.

The chain combines TRBV5-1 with TRBJ1-4; D is ambiguous. The receptor was derived from a woman aged 25 to 39 in good health. Sequenced material: blood. Here the CDR3 reads CASSLEGSNEKLFF. The CDR3 DNA is TGCGCCAGCAGCTTGGAAGGGAGCAATGAAAAACTGTTTTTT. The variable domain in full, with the rest retrieved from reference TRBV5-1 and TRBJ1-4, is KAGVTQTPRYLIKTRGQQVTLSCSPISGHRSVSWYQQTPGQGLQFLFEYFSETQRNKGNFPGRFSGRQFSNSRSEMNVSTLELGDSALYLCASSLEGSNEKLFFGSGTQLSVL.